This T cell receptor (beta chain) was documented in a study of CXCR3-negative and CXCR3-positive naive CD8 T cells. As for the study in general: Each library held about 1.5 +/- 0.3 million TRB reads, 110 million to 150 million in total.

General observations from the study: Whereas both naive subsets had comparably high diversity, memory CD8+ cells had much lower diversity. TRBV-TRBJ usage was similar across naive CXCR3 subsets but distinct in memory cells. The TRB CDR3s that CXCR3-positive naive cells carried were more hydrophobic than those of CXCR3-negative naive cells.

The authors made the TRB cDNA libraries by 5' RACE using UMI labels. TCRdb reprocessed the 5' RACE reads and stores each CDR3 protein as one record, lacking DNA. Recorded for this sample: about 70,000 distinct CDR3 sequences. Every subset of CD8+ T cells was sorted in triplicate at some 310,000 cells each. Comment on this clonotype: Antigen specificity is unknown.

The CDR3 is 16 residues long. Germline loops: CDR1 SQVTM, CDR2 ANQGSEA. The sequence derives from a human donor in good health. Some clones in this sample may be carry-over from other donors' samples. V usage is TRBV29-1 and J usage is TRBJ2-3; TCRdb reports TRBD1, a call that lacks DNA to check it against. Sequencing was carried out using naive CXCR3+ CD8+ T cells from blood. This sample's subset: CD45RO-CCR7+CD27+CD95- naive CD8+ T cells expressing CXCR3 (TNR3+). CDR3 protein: CSVERTATGGFDTQYF.